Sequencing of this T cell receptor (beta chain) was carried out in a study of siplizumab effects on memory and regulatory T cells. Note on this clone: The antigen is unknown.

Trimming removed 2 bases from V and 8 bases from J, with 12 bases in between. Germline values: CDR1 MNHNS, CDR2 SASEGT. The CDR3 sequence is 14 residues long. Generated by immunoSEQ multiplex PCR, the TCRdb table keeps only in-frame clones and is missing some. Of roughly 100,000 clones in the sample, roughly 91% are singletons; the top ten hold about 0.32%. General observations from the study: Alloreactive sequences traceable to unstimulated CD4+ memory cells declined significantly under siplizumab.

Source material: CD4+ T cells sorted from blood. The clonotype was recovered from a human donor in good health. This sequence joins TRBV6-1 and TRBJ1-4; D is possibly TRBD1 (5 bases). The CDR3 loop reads CASSEFPGTEKLFF. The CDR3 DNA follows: TGTGCCAGCAGTGAATTTCCAGGGACGGAAAAACTGTTTTTT.